Included here is one T cell receptor beta chain sequence, with context. What it recognizes is unknown. Primers: 60 Vbeta forward and 13 Jbeta reverse. Using immunoSEQ multiplex PCR, the repertoire was profiled, and TCRdb retains in-frame clones only, with some absent. The data contain about 150,000 clones, about four fifths of them singletons. This entry comes from a study of cytomegalovirus exposure and HLA in healthy donors. The CDR3 runs to 17 residues. The ends lost 6 bases at V and 0 bases at J; junction bases unmatched: 8. The germline V gene has CDR1 KGHSH and CDR2 LQKENI. Study-level results: In vitro data verified a few CMV-associated chains as specific for CMV antigens. What a later analysis reportedly showed was that an Asian-associated ancestry cluster had fewer N-insertions than the approximately 700-donor mean. What was likely a sequencing artifact was a cluster of highly shared sequence variants.

This TCR came from a middle-aged woman in good health and CMV-seropositive. The rearrangement joins TRBV18 to TRBJ2-7, with 13 nucleotides matching TRBD2. Input material: PBMCs. CDR3 in amino acids: CASSSGTSGIHSYEQYF. DNA of the CDR3: TGTGCCAGCTCCTCCGGGACTAGCGGGATCCACTCCTACGAGCAGTACTTC.